The 4 T cell receptor beta chains below all came from one sample that was sequenced in a study of cytomegalovirus exposure and HLA in healthy donors. The PCR had 60 Vbeta and 13 Jbeta primers. Sequenced by immunoSEQ multiplex PCR; TCRdb stores in-frame clones only, minus some. The sample contains about 190,000 clones, almost 75% of which appear only once. The sample was PBMCs. The receptors were gathered from a woman between 25 and 40 years old in good health and CMV-seropositive.

V and J are TRBV9 and TRBJ1-2; weak D call: TRBD1 (5 bases). The V gene's germline CDR1 is SGDLS and CDR2 YYNGEE. The CDR3 consists of 14 residues. V lost 0 bases and J lost 3, with 9 bases in between. CDR3 coding DNA: TGTGCCAGCAGCGTAGGGCGGGACGACTATGGCTACACCTTC. It encodes CASSVGRDDYGYTF.

The chain combines TRBV14 with TRBJ2-3; 7 positions match TRBD2. V trimming: 3 bases; J trimming: 8 bases; junction bases outside the gene matches: 8. The CDR3 has 14 amino acids. The germline V gene has CDR1 SGHDN and CDR2 FVKESK. This CDR3 is CASSQRSTGGTQYF. The CDR3, as DNA: TGTGCCAGCAGCCAGCGTTCGACGGGAGGTACGCAGTATTTT.

As regards this clone: This same CDR3 is encoded by further DNA sequences in the sample. The chain couples TRBV7-8 to TRBJ2-7, with 11 bases lining up with TRBD2. J was trimmed by 4 bases and V by 2 bases; bases with no gene match: 4. Germline CDR1 and CDR2: SGHVS and FQNEAQ. CDR3 length: 15 residues. The CDR3 DNA follows: TGTGCCAGCAGCTTAACTAGCGGGAGAGTATACGAGCAGTACTTC. The encoded protein is CASSLTSGRVYEQYF.

The CDR3 loop reads CASSPIDRYGYTF. The CDR3, as DNA: TGTGCCAGCAGTCCGATAGACAGATATGGCTACACCTTC. V usage is TRBV27 and J usage is TRBJ1-2; tentative D call: TRBD1 (5 bases). Germline-derived CDR1 and CDR2 are MNHEY and SMNVEV (reference sequence). This CDR3 comprises 13 residues. V gave up 5 bases and J gave up 5 bases, with 12 bases separating them.